The 23 T cell receptor beta chains given below trace back to one sample, sequenced in a study of T cells in Graves' hyperthyroidism and ophthalmopathy. Amplified regions were TCR beta CDR3 sequences from RNA transcripts. HTBI primers were used for first-round RT-PCR of the TCR CDR3. MiXCR, run by TCRdb on the multiplex PCR reads, gives a single entry per CDR3 protein. This sample carries 50,000 to 75,000 distinct CDR3 sequences, less than 50% of them seen once, and the ten largest clones take around 11%. Sequenced material: blood. All receptors derive from a woman in her thirties with Graves' ophthalmopathy.

This chain uses TRBV5-1 with TRBJ2-3; D may be TRBD1 (5 bases). Germline V gives CDR1 SGHRS, CDR2 YFSETQ. The CDR3 extends over 17 amino acids. Deletions cut 0 bases from V and 11 bases from J, with 25 bases between. CDR3 amino acids: CASSLAPWGSGYNEQYF. CDR3 bases: TGCGCCAGCAGCTTGGCGCCTTGGGGCTCGGGTTACAATGAGCAGTATTTT.

In regard to this clonotype: A much bigger clone sits one base away, suggesting this may be a read error. The chain links TRBV28 to TRBJ1-2; 9 nucleotides agree with TRBD1. V dropped 5 bases and J dropped 3; count of bases not matched to a gene: 4. This CDR3 comprises 14 residues. Germline loops: CDR1 MDHEN, CDR2 SYDVKM. The CDR3 spells CASSRTGADYGYTF. CDR3 in DNA: TGTGCCAGCAGTCGGACAGGGGCTGACTATGGCTACACCTTC.

This clonotype was found once. V and J are TRBV5-4 and TRBJ2-5, with D possibly TRBD2 on 5 matching bases. With 4 bases removed from V and 7 bases from J, the gap between germline ends came to 14 bases. CDR1 is SGHNT, CDR2 YYREEE, per germline (reference sequence). The CDR3 has 13 amino acids. DNA for the CDR3: TGTGCCAGCAGCCCTGCGGGTTCAGGGACCCAGTACTTC. It specifies CASSPAGSGTQYF. Combining the CDR3 with reference TRBV5-4 and TRBJ2-5 gives the whole variable domain ETGVTQSPTHLIKTRGQQVTLRCSSQSGHNTVSWYQQALGQGPQFIFQYYREEENGRGNFPPRFSGLQFPNYSSELNVNALELDDSALYLCASSPAGSGTQYFGPGTRLLVL.

The V and J genes are TRBV2 and TRBJ1-4; D perhaps matches TRBD1 (6 bases). The CDR3 is 17 amino acids. Trimming took 6 bases from V and 3 from J, leaving 20 bases between them. The germline gives CDR1 SNHLY, CDR2 FYNNEI. The CDR3 nucleotides read TGTGCCAGCAGAGGAGATGCCGGGGGCGGAGCTAATGAAAAACTGTTTTTT. Its protein product is CASRGDAGGGANEKLFF.

Note on this clonotype: Germline and junction disagree at one end, which may indicate a read error. V is TRBV7-9 and J is TRBJ1-1; 9 bases are shared with TRBD1. CDR1 and CDR2 (germline): SEHNR, FQNEAQ (reference sequence). CDR3 length: 14 amino acids. CDR3 nucleotide sequence: TGTGCCGGCTCAAGGGGACAGGGCGACACGGAAGCTTTCTTT. It translates to CAGSRGQGDTEAFF.

A single count supports this clonotype. The chain recombines TRBV10-3 with TRBJ1-5, with a tentative D call TRBD1 (5 bases). The CDR3 loop spans 16 amino acids. Trimming left V 0 bases short and J 11 bases short, with 20 bases between. The V gene's germline CDR1 is ENHRY and CDR2 SYGVKD. The CDR3 bases are TGTGCCATCAGTGAGTCTTCTAGCGGGGGGGGAGAGACCCAGCATTTT. Its translation is CAISESSSGGGETQHF.

The count of this clonotype is one. V is TRBV5-4 and J is TRBJ2-3; 11 bases line up with TRBD2. Looked up from germline, CDR1 is SGHNT and CDR2 is YYREEE (reference sequence). V was pared by 1 base and J by 3 bases, with 1 base of the junction left unmatched. The CDR3 runs to 15 residues. The CDR3 loop is CASSLWTSGTDTQYF. CDR3 nucleotide sequence: TGTGCCAGCAGCTTGTGGACTAGCGGGACAGATACGCAGTATTTT.

The V gene is TRBV7-3, the J gene TRBJ2-7, with 11 bases matching TRBD2. The V and J ends lost 6 bases and 2 bases, in that order; junction bases with no gene match: 6. Germline values: CDR1 SGHTA, CDR2 FQGTGA. This CDR3 contains 15 residues. CDR3 coding DNA: TGTGCCAGCAGGCCGTTAGCGGGAGGGCCCTACGAGCAGTACTTC. It is translated as CASRPLAGGPYEQYF.

This clonotype was counted many times. The chain recombines TRBV29-1 with TRBJ2-7; 9 bases are shared with TRBD1. The CDR3 covers 12 residues. CDR1 and CDR2 from the germline V gene are SQVTM and ANQGSEA. V dropped 6 bases and J dropped 3; count of bases not matched to a gene: 3. CDR3 sequence reads: CSVGTGIYEQYF. The CDR3, as DNA: TGCAGCGTAGGGACAGGGATCTACGAGCAGTACTTC.

Many counts were recorded for this clonotype. The J gene is TRBJ2-7, the V gene TRBV20-1; maybe TRBD1 (6 bases). This CDR3 comprises 14 residues. The V and J ends lost 3 bases and 1 base respectively, with 13 bases between them. Germline loops: CDR1 DFQATT, CDR2 SNEGSKA (reference sequence). In nucleotides, the CDR3 is TGCAGTGCTAGGGACCCAAGGGGGTCCTACGAGCAGTACTTC. This gives the protein CSARDPRGSYEQYF.

V and J are TRBV20-1 and TRBJ1-1; D not resolved. The V end was cut by 0 bases, the J end by 6 bases, with 17 bases between. Germline V gives CDR1 DFQATT, CDR2 SNEGSKA (reference sequence). This CDR3 has 15 amino acids. The CDR3 nucleotides read TGCAGTGCTAGAGATCCCGGCGGGGAGTTGCCTGAAGCTTTCTTT. Protein product: CSARDPGGELPEAFF.

As to this clonotype: A junction end diverges from the germline sequence, so it may reflect a read error. This sequence joins TRBV5-6 and TRBJ1-5, with D possibly TRBD1 on 5 matching bases. CDR3 length equals 15 residues. Germline CDR1 is SGHDT and CDR2 is YYEEEE. CDR3 in DNA: TGTGCCAGCGGCTTGGGGGGTCATAGCAATCAGCCCCAGCATTTT. Protein sequence: CASGLGGHSNQPQHF. The variable domain in full, completed from reference TRBV5-6 and TRBJ1-5, reads DAGVTQSPTHLIKTRGQQVTLRCSPKSGHDTVSWYQQALGQGPQFIFQYYEEEERQRGNFPDRFSGHQFPNYSSELNVNALLLGDSALYLCASGLGGHSNQPQHFGDGTRLSIL.

This chain uses TRBV9 with TRBJ2-2; tentative D call: TRBD2 (5 bases). V was shortened by 5 bases and J by 7 bases, with 27 bases between the two germline ends. The CDR3 spans 18 residues. Germline V gene lookup returns CDR1 SGDLS and CDR2 YYNGEE. The CDR3 loop reads CASSVSPTGSAGGGELFF. The CDR3 bases are TGTGCCAGCAGTGTAAGTCCCACGGGGAGCGCCGGAGGCGGGGAGCTGTTTTTT.

This clonotype has ten or more counts. The V gene is TRBV3-1, the J gene TRBJ1-5; D is unresolved. Trimming pared 8 bases from V and 8 bases from J, leaving 7 bases between. The CDR3 covers 10 residues. Germline V lookup: CDR1 LGHDT, CDR2 YNNKEL (reference sequence). The CDR3 DNA reads as TGTGCCAGCCTCTCTGAGCCCCAGCATTTT. It specifies CASLSEPQHF.

In this sample, this clonotype turned up many times. A clone one base away is much larger, so this may be a read error. This chain uses TRBV19 with TRBJ2-1, with TRBD2 identical over 16 bases. Germline V gene data show CDR1 as LNHDA and CDR2 as SQIVND (reference sequence). This CDR3 is built from 18 residues. This chain's CDR3 is CASSPGLAGGSSYSEQFF. The CDR3 DNA reads TGTGCCAGTAGCCCGGGACTAGCGGGAGGGAGCTCCTACAGTGAGCAGTTCTTC.

V is TRBV7-2 and J is TRBJ2-7, with 11 nucleotides matching TRBD1. CDR1 and CDR2 from the germline V gene are SGHTA and FQGNSA. Trimming took 5 bases from V and 3 from J; bases not matched to a gene: 6. The CDR3 has 15 amino acids. The CDR3 nucleotides read TGTGCCAGCAGCCAAGGGACAGGGGGAATCTACGAGCAGTACTTC. Translating it yields CASSQGTGGIYEQYF. Combining the CDR3 with reference TRBV7-2 and TRBJ2-7 gives the whole variable domain GAGVSQSPSNKVTEKGKDVELRCDPISGHTALYWYRQSLGQGLEFLIYFQGNSAPDKSGLPSDRFSAERTGGSVSTLTIQRTQQEDSAVYLCASSQGTGGIYEQYFGPGTRLTVT.

In regard to this clonotype: As the CDR3 is not closed by the conserved phenylalanine or tryptophan, this likely results from a read error. This sequence joins TRBV2 and TRBJ1-1; D unclear. Trimming cost V 9 bases and J 3 bases, with 11 bases left between them. The CDR3 sequence is 12 residues long. Germline loops: CDR1 SNHLY, CDR2 FYNNEI. The CDR3 is CASRNWYTEAFI. CDR3 DNA sequence: TGTGCCAGTCGGAATTGGTACACTGAAGCTTTCATT.

Points on this clonotype: A read error may explain this, as a much larger clone is one base away. The chain links TRBV3-1 to TRBJ2-1; D perhaps matches TRBD2 (6 bases). Germline V gene sequence: CDR1 LGHDT, CDR2 YNNKEL (reference sequence). This CDR3 spans 17 amino acids. The CDR3, as DNA: TGTGCCAGCAGCCAAGGTGCTCCGGGACTCTCCTTGGGTGAGCGGTTCTTC. Amino acids: CASSQGAPGLSLGERFF.

The chain recombines TRBV20-1 with TRBJ2-2; 9 nucleotides line up with TRBD1. The CDR3 is made up of 15 amino acids. Unmatched junction bases numbered 7, after V lost 0 bases and J lost 8 bases. In germline, CDR1 is DFQATT, CDR2 SNEGSKA (reference sequence). The CDR3 bases are TGCAGTGCTAGAGAACGGGACAGGGTGCGTGGGGAGCTGTTTTTT. Translation: CSARERDRVRGELFF.

The V call is TRBV5-4, the J call TRBJ2-7; 13 nucleotides agree with TRBD2. The germline V gene encodes CDR1 SGHNT and CDR2 YYREEE (reference sequence). The length of the CDR3 is 16 residues. J gave up 9 bases and V 4 bases, and 13 bases lay outside the gene matches. The CDR3 nucleotides are TGTGCCAGCAGCAGACTAGCGGGAGGTAGGGCAGAGACGCAGTACTTC. Amino acids: CASSRLAGGRAETQYF.

About this clonotype itself: It may be a read error: a sequence one base away is much more abundant. The chain has TRBV4-1 and TRBJ2-3; the match to TRBD2 covers 12 bases. Germline V lookup: CDR1 MGHRA, CDR2 YSYEKL. The CDR3 runs 17 residues. CDR3 coding DNA: TGCGCCGGCAGCCAATTTGGACTAGCGGGAACCACAGATACGCAGTATTTT. Translated, it gives CAGSQFGLAGTTDTQYF.

This clonotype has ten or more counts. The junction shows a germline mismatch at one end, possibly a read error. The chain uses TRBV6-6 and TRBJ2-7, with D unclear. The CDR3 extends over 15 amino acids. Germline lookup yields CDR1 MNHNY and CDR2 SVGAGI (reference sequence). The CDR3 DNA sequence: TGTGCCAGCAGTTACCCCGCTAGGTCATCCTACGAGCAGCACTTC. Amino acids: CASSYPARSSYEQHF.

This clonotype was seen repeatedly, ten times or more. The chain carries TRBV4-1 and TRBJ2-1; possible D gene TRBD2, 5 bases. Germline V CDR1 and CDR2: MGHRA, YSYEKL. The CDR3 covers 16 residues. The ends were cut back, 4 bases at V and 0 bases at J, with 13 bases in the middle. The CDR3 is CASSPLARSSYNEQFF. CDR3 nucleotides: TGCGCCAGCAGCCCCTTAGCGCGGAGCTCCTACAATGAGCAGTTCTTC.